This T cell receptor (beta chain) was observed in a study of blood T cell repertoires in COVID-19. Study background: PBMCs, B-cell-depleted T cells, or T cells provided the cDNA or gDNA that made up the material.

Repertoires were generated with immunoSEQ multiplex PCR, while TCRdb's copy carries only in-frame clones and drops some. The sample has 250,000 or so clones, around 93% seen once. A COVID-19 case had been met by exposed participants during the 2 weeks before study entry. From germline, CDR1 is SGHRS and CDR2 YFSETQ. V shed 0 bases, J shed 7 bases, and the junction held 4 bases outside the gene matches. This CDR3 spans 15 amino acids. The V and J genes are TRBV5-1 and TRBJ2-1; 10 nucleotides line up with TRBD2. The TCR comes from a man aged 40-49 years who had been exposed to COVID-19. The specimen was PBMCs or T cells enriched from blood (not recorded which). The CDR3 sequence is CASSLVSSGSNEQFF. CDR3 DNA sequence: TGCGCCAGCAGCTTGGTGTCTAGCGGGAGTAATGAGCAGTTCTTC. Using reference TRBV5-1 and TRBJ2-1 for the parts outside the CDR3, the full variable domain is KAGVTQTPRYLIKTRGQQVTLSCSPISGHRSVSWYQQTPGQGLQFLFEYFSETQRNKGNFPGRFSGRQFSNSRSEMNVSTLELGDSALYLCASSLVSSGSNEQFFGPGTRLTVL.